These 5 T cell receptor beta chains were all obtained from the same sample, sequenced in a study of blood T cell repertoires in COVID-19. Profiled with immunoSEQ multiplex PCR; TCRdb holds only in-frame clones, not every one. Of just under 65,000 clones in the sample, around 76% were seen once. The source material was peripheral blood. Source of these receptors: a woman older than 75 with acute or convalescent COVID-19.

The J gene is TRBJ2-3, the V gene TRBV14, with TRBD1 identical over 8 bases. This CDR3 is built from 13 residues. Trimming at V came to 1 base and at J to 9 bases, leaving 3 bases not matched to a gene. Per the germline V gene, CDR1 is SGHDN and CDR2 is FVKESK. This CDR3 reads CASSQVRQGTQYF. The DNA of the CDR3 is TGTGCCAGCAGCCAAGTAAGACAGGGGACGCAGTATTTT.

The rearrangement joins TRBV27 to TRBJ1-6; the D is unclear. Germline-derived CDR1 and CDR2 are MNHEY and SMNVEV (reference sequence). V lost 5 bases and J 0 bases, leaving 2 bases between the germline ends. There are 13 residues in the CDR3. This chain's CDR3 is CASSLSYNSPLHF. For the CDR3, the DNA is TGTGCCAGCAGTCTCTCCTATAATTCACCCCTCCACTTT.

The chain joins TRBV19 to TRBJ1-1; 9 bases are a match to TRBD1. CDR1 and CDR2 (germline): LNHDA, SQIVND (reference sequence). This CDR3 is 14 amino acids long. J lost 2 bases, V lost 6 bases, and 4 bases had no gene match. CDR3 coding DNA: TGTGCCAGTAGCTGGACAGGGGCAAACACTGAAGCTTTCTTT. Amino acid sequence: CASSWTGANTEAFF.

The CDR3 sequence: CASSSPGGVQETQYF. The CDR3 DNA is TGTGCCAGCAGCTCCCCTGGCGGCGTTCAAGAGACCCAGTACTTC. This chain connects TRBV28 to TRBJ2-5; D is unclear. Per the germline V gene, CDR1 is MDHEN and CDR2 is SYDVKM. CDR3 length: 15 residues. V was pared by 6 bases and J by 2 bases, with 16 bases between.

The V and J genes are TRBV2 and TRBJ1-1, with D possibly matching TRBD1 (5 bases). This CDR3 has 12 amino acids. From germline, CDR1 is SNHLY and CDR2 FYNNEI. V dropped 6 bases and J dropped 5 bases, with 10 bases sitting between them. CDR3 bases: TGTGCCAGCAGAAACCGGGGGACTGAAGCTTTCTTT. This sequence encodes CASRNRGTEAFF.